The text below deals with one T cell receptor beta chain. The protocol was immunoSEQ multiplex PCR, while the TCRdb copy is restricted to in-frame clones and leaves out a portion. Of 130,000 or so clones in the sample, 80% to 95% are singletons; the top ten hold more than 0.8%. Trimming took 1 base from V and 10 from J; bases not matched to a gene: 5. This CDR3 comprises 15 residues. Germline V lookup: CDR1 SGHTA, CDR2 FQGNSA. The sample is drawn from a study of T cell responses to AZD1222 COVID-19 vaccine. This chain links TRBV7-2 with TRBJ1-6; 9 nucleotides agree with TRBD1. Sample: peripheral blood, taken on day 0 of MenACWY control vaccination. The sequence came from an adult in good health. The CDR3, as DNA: TGTGCCAGCAGCTTAGAAGGGACAGGGAAGTCACCCCTCCACTTT. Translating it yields CASSLEGTGKSPLHF.